Shown below are 18 T cell receptor beta chains from a single sample sequenced in a study of radiation and T cells in renal cell carcinoma. The repertoire was sequenced with immunoSEQ multiplex PCR; TCRdb's copy has only in-frame clones and lacks some. The sample lists 120,000 to 150,000 clones; 75% to 90% were seen once. As to time point: baseline pretreatment blood. As to treatment: 15 Gy SBRT to primary tumor, nephrectomy 4 weeks later. Sequenced here: blood, sampled from a patient whose treatment included radiotherapy and nephrectomy. These receptors all stem from a woman aged 45-65 years with renal cell carcinoma.

The chain employs TRBV28 and TRBJ2-3, with 9 bases that match TRBD2. This CDR3 is built from 15 residues. Germline trimming cut 6 bases from V and 6 bases from J; bases unmatched to any gene: 10. Germline assignment: CDR1 MDHEN and CDR2 SYDVKM. The CDR3 loop reads CASRTSGRILDTQYF. The CDR3, as DNA: TGTGCCAGCAGGACTAGCGGCCGTATTCTGGATACGCAGTATTTT.

V is TRBV19 and J is TRBJ2-5; 8 bases fit TRBD1. V trimming: 6 bases; J trimming: 4 bases; junction bases outside the gene matches: 7. The CDR3 consists of 14 residues. CDR1 is LNHDA and CDR2 is SQIVND in the germline V gene (reference sequence). As DNA, the CDR3 is TGTGCCAGTAGCATAATTGGGACAGGAGAGACCCAGTACTTC. Its translation: CASSIIGTGETQYF.

This clone has a count of ten or more. In DNA form, the CDR3 reads TGTGCCAGTAGTAGGGCTCGGACCCTTTATAACAATGAGCAGTTCTTC. This gives the protein CASSRARTLYNNEQFF. The gene calls are TRBV19 and TRBJ2-1; no clear D. In germline, CDR1 is LNHDA, CDR2 SQIVND (reference sequence). Trimming cost V 4 bases and J 5 bases, with 18 bases left between them. This CDR3 contains 16 residues.

V and J are TRBV28 and TRBJ2-7, with 9 positions matching TRBD1. Germline CDR1 reads MDHEN; CDR2 reads SYDVKM. The CDR3 loop spans 15 amino acids. V dropped 1 base and J dropped 4; count of bases not matched to a gene: 5. In DNA, the CDR3 is TGTGCCAGCAGTTTATACGGGACAGGGAGGTACGAGCAGTACTTC. The encoded protein is CASSLYGTGRYEQYF.

Concerning this clone itself: Other DNA sequences in this sample translate to the same CDR3. The chain uses TRBV7-2 and TRBJ2-7; D may correspond to TRBD1 or TRBD2 (5 bases each). The CDR3 has 13 residues. The germline V gene has CDR1 SGHTA and CDR2 FQGNSA. The V gene lost 2 bases and the J gene lost 3 bases, with 8 bases spanning the gap. The DNA for the CDR3 is TGTGCCAGCAGCTTATCAGGGAGCTACGAGCAGTACTTC. It encodes CASSLSGSYEQYF.

The rearrangement joins TRBV4-3 to TRBJ2-2; D possibly corresponds to TRBD2 (6 bases). V was shortened by 0 bases and J by 6 bases, with 14 bases between the two germline ends. Germline assignment: CDR1 LGHNA and CDR2 YSLEER. The CDR3 has 16 amino acids. The CDR3 region has the DNA TGCGCCAGCAGCCAAGACAGGGTAGGGAGGTCCGGGGAGCTGTTTTTT. Encoded protein: CASSQDRVGRSGELFF.

The chain links TRBV4-2 to TRBJ1-2; maybe TRBD1 (6 bases). V lost 0 bases and J 4 bases, leaving 12 bases between the germline ends. The V gene's germline CDR1 is LGHNA and CDR2 YNFKEQ. There are 15 residues in the CDR3. CDR3 nucleotides: TGTGCCAGCAGCCAAGATAGGGCAGGGGTCTATGGCTACACCTTC. This gives the protein CASSQDRAGVYGYTF.

This clone has a single count. This chain connects TRBV30 to TRBJ2-3; a weak D match, TRBD1 (5 bases). CDR3 length: 13 amino acids. The germline V gene has CDR1 GTSNPN and CDR2 SVGIG (reference sequence). Trimming stripped 0 bases from V and 6 bases from J, with 10 bases between. For the CDR3, the DNA is TGTGCCTGGAGTGTTAAGGGGTCGGATACGCAGTATTTT. It translates to CAWSVKGSDTQYF.

J is TRBJ1-5 and V is TRBV5-1, with TRBD1 as a possible D gene (6 bases). V lost 4 bases to trimming and J lost 1 base, with 15 bases between them. CDR3 length equals 16 residues. Germline V CDR1 and CDR2: SGHRS, YFSETQ. CDR3 sequence: CASSPGAGKSNQPQHF. In nucleotides, the CDR3 is TGCGCCAGCAGCCCGGGGGCAGGAAAAAGCAATCAGCCCCAGCATTTT.

This chain connects TRBV30 to TRBJ1-5; possible D gene TRBD1, 5 bases. V dropped 0 bases and J dropped 6 bases, with 15 bases sitting between them. Germline V gives CDR1 GTSNPN, CDR2 SVGIG (reference sequence). The CDR3 has 15 residues. The CDR3 sequence: CAWSVTGSGSQPQHF. The DNA of the CDR3 is TGTGCCTGGAGTGTAACAGGCTCGGGCAGTCAGCCCCAGCATTTT.

The chain uses TRBV19 and TRBJ2-3; no clear D. Germline assignment: CDR1 LNHDA and CDR2 SQIVND (reference sequence). Trimming removed 0 bases from V and 1 base from J, with 2 bases in between. The CDR3 sequence is 13 residues long. The CDR3 region is CASSIEGTDTQYF. CDR3 nucleotides: TGTGCCAGTAGTATAGAGGGCACAGATACGCAGTATTTT.

The chain uses TRBV28 and TRBJ2-6; D is unclear. The CDR3 extends over 13 amino acids. Trimming removed 6 bases from V and 0 bases from J, with 3 bases in between. Germline-derived CDR1 and CDR2 are MDHEN and SYDVKM. The CDR3 sequence: CASRNSGANVLTF. The CDR3 bases are TGTGCCAGCAGGAACTCTGGGGCCAACGTCCTGACTTTC.

The chain has TRBV18 and TRBJ2-7; D remains ambiguous. The germline V gene encodes CDR1 KGHSH and CDR2 LQKENI. The ends were cut back, 0 bases at V and 1 base at J, with 4 bases in the middle. CDR3 size: 13 residues. CDR3 loop: CASSPPQSYEQYF. The CDR3 nucleotides read TGTGCCAGCTCACCACCTCAGTCCTACGAGCAGTACTTC.

This clone showed up just a few times. V gene TRBV30 combines with J gene TRBJ1-4, with a tentative D call TRBD1 (6 bases). This CDR3 is 14 amino acids long. From germline, CDR1 is GTSNPN and CDR2 SVGIG (reference sequence). The V and J ends lost 3 bases and 3 bases respectively, with 11 bases between them. The CDR3 protein is CAWRKQGANEKLFF. The CDR3 nucleotides are TGTGCCTGGAGGAAACAGGGAGCTAATGAAAAACTGTTTTTT.

The chain recombines TRBV28 with TRBJ1-5, with 7 bases that match TRBD1. This CDR3 comprises 16 residues. J lost 4 bases, V lost 5 bases, and 11 bases had no gene match. Germline V CDR1 and CDR2: MDHEN, SYDVKM. CDR3: CASSQGGVDSNQPQHF. The CDR3 nucleotides read TGTGCCAGCAGTCAGGGGGGGGTGGACAGTAATCAGCCCCAGCATTTT.

The chain uses TRBV2 and TRBJ1-1; D remains unclear. Germline CDR1 is SNHLY and CDR2 is FYNNEI. Trimming removed 10 bases at V and 1 base at J, with 10 bases between. The CDR3 sequence is 12 residues long. This chain's CDR3 is CAKITENTEAFF. The DNA of the CDR3 is TGTGCCAAGATAACAGAGAACACTGAAGCTTTCTTT.

The chain has TRBV4-3 and TRBJ2-2; D perhaps matches TRBD1 (6 bases). CDR3 length: 16 residues. Germline CDR1 LGHNA, CDR2 YSLEER. V dropped 4 bases and J dropped 3 bases, with 15 bases sitting between them. The DNA for the CDR3 is TGCGCCAGCAGCCCCGCACCGGGACATGACACCGGGGAGCTGTTTTTT. This translates into CASSPAPGHDTGELFF.

The chain combines TRBV4-3 with TRBJ2-5, with unresolved D. The J call may be in error: the DNA end matches TRBJ2-7 better. CDR1 and CDR2 from the germline V gene are LGHNA and YSLEER. The CDR3 covers 15 residues. The CDR3 loop is CASSQDGRLVNEQYF. The CDR3 DNA follows: TGCGCCAGCAGCCAAGATGGGCGTTTGGTGAACGAGCAGTACTTC.